This TCR beta chain comes out of a study of long-term antiretroviral therapy in people with HIV. Assay version v3.0 of immunoSEQ was used, and it was run at survey level. Sequencing was performed with immunoSEQ multiplex PCR; in TCRdb, only in-frame clones are kept and a portion is missing. Of under 20,000 clones detected, 79% appear once; the ten largest clones hold 6.4%. This CDR3 comprises 12 residues. Here the sequenced sample was unsorted PBMCs, taken at the start of antiretroviral therapy, before treatment. The chain couples TRBV21-1 to TRBJ1-2; TRBD1 was called by the table and not checked on the DNA. TRBV21-1 is designated a pseudogene. The clonotype originates from a young man with HIV. CDR3 nucleotide sequence: TGTGCCAGCAGCAACCGGGACAGGGAGCACACCTTC. It translates to CASSNRDREHTF.